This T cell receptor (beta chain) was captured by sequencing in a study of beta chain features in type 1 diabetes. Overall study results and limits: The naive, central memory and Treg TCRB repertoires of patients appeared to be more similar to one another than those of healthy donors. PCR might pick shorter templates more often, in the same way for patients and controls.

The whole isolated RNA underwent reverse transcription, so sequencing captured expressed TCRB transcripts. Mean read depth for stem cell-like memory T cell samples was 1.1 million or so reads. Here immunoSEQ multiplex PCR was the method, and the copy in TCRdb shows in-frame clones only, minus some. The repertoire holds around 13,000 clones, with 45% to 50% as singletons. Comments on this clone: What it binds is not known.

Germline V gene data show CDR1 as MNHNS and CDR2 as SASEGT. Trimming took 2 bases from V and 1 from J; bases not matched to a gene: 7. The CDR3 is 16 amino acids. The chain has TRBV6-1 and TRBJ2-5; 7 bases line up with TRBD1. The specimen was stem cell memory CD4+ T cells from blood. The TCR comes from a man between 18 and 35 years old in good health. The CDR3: CASSELLGTAQETQYF. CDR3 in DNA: TGTGCCAGCAGTGAATTGCTAGGGACAGCCCAAGAGACCCAGTACTTC.